Described below is a single TCR beta chain sequence and its context. The specificity of this receptor is unknown. No much larger clonotype is one base removed from it; base qualities were not supplied. The immunoSEQ Assay, a bias-controlled multiplex PCR, was used to amplify TCRbeta CDR3 regions from genomic DNA. The authors' pipeline ran thus. The number of nucleated cells in each sample was estimated from the amplification of reference gene primers within the assay. To quantify the absolute abundance of each unique TCRbeta CDR3 rearrangement, sequence reads were collapsed and filtered. For each sample, productive Simpson clonality was calculated by taking the square root of Simpson's diversity index across productive rearrangements. TCRdb's version of the immuneACCESS table is confined to in-frame rearrangements and falls short of the full clone set. An unresolved V gene accounts for under half of the shortfall where checked; the remainder is of unknown origin. The D gene and trimming were derived from the DNA, and the V and J assignments and clone size from that table. This sample comprises tens of thousands of clones, roughly 89% of them detected only once. 1.5% to 2% of the sample belongs to the ten largest clones.

Whole blood was collected in K2EDTA tubes by collaborating institutions according to the institutions' own protocols. For TCRbeta analysis, collaborators shipped samples in one of three forms: frozen whole blood, isolated PBMCs, or DNA extracted from either of those sample types. The data belong to a study of blood T cell repertoires in COVID-19 (dated by TCRdb to the early 2020s). For context, the study as a whole: The collaborator samples originated in the United States, Italy and Spain and spanned the acute and convalescent phases of COVID-19. The material from the prospective study consisted of cDNA or gDNA derived from T cells, B-cell-depleted T cells, or PBMCs. The repertoires were made available in a free public database intended to serve as a resource for research on the immune response to SARS-CoV-2. The dataset comprised deeply sampled blood TCRbeta repertoires from subjects exposed to, actively infected with, or recovered from COVID-19. Where available, HLA class I and class II types were taken from metadata supplied by the sample provider and were not determined by assay-based typing. Sample metadata almost always included a de-identified subject ID, COVID-19 status, age in years and sex. Samples came from the ongoing ImmuneRACE study (first 160 participants) plus 1,254 subjects from 6 global collaborators. The paper's findings and limits, for the study overall: Clinical and demographic metadata were provided uncurated, with the amount varying by source and participant.

The CDR3 starts with the cysteine, ends with the phenylalanine, and has 14 residues. Only CDR3 DNA is held: 42 bases, read in frame from base 1. Trimming at the junction amounts to 3 bases on V and 9 bases on J, and the germline ends lie 15 bases apart. From a lookup of the germline V gene, CDR1 and CDR2 are MNHNS and SASEGT. The specimen sequenced was peripheral blood. The V and J genes are TRBV6-1 and TRBJ1-5; TRBD1 could be the D gene, as 6 bases match. The clonotype was recovered from a man between 50 and 59 years old with acute or convalescent COVID-19. The DNA is as follows: TGTGCCAGCAGTGACCCAGGGGCCGTCGGGCCCCAGCATTTT. It translates to CASSDPGAVGPQHF.